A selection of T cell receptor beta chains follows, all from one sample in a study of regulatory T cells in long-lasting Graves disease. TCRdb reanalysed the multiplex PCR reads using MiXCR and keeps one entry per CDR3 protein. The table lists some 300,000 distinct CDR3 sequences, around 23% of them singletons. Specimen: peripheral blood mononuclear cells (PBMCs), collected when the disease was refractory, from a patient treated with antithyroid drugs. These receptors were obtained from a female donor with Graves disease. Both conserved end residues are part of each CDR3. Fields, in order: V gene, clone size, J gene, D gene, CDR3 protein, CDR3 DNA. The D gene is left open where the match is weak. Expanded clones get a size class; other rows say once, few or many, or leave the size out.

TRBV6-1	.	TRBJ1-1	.	CASSPQMNTEAFF	TGTGCCAGCAGTCCCCAGATGAACACTGAAGCTTTCTTT
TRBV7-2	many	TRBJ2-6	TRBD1	CASSFRDRASGANVLTF	TGTGCCAGCAGCTTCCGGGACAGGGCATCCGGGGCCAACGTCCTGACTTTC
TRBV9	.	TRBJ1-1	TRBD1	CASSVQPGGNTEAFF	TGTGCCAGCAGCGTCCAACCAGGGGGGAACACTGAAGCTTTCTTT
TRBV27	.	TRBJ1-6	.	CASSLNPPQTPLHF	TGTGCCAGCAGTTTAAACCCCCCTCAAACACCCCTCCACTTT
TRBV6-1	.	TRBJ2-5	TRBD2	CASSKGLAVETQYF	TGTGCCAGCAGCAAGGGACTAGCGGTAGAGACCCAGTACTTC
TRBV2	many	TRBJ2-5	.	CASIREETQYF	TGTGCCAGCATCAGGGAAGAGACCCAGTACTTC
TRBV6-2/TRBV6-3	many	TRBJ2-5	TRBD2	CASSSQPGLAETQYF	TGTGCCAGCAGTTCCCAACCCGGACTAGCGGAGACCCAGTACTTC
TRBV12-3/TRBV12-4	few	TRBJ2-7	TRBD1	CASSWDRGKDEQYF	TGTGCCAGCAGTTGGGACAGGGGGAAGGACGAGCAGTACTTC
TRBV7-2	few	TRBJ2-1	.	CASSASYNEQFF	TGTGCCAGCAGCGCCTCCTACAATGAGCAGTTCTTC
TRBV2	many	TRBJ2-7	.	CASSEVRFKQYF	TGTGCCAGCAGTGAAGTCAGGTTCAAGCAGTACTTC
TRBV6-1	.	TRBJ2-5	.	CASSEAPGETQYF	TGTGCCAGCAGTGAAGCGCCTGGGGAGACCCAGTACTTC
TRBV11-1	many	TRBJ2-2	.	CASSNRGRQGTGELFF	TGTGCCAGCAGCAACCGCGGGAGACAGGGAACCGGGGAGCTGTTTTTT
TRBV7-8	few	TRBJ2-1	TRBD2	CASSSSGRVNNEQFF	TGTGCCAGCAGCTCCAGCGGGAGGGTTAATAATGAGCAGTTCTTC
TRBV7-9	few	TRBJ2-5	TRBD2	CASNPGGGTSQETQYF	TGTGCCAGCAATCCCGGAGGGGGGACTAGCCAAGAGACCCAGTACTTC
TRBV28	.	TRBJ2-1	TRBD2	CASSHTSGRADEQFF	TGTGCCAGCAGTCATACTAGCGGGAGGGCCGATGAGCAGTTCTTC
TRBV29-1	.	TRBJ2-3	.	CSALTDTQYF	TGCAGCGCACTTACAGATACGCAGTATTTT
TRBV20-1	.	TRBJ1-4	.	CSAPGQPGEKLFF	TGCAGTGCTCCCGGACAGCCTGGTGAAAAACTGTTTTTT
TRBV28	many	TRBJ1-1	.	CASSLRVAGKFGTEAFF	TGTGCCAGCAGTTTAAGGGTGGCAGGAAAGTTTGGCACTGAAGCTTTCTTT
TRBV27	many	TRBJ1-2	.	CASREQGRANYGYTF	TGTGCCAGCCGGGAGCAAGGGAGAGCTAACTATGGCTACACCTTC
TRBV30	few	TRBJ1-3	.	CAWRAPSGNTIYF	TGTGCCTGGAGGGCCCCTTCTGGAAACACCATATATTTT
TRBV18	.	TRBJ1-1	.	CASSPNQDTNTEAFF	TGTGCCAGCTCACCAAATCAGGACACGAACACTGAAGCTTTCTTT
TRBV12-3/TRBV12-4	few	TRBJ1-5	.	CASSLGHPQHF	TGTGCCAGCAGTTTAGGGCATCCCCAGCATTTT
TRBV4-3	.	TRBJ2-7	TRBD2	CASSQDGLAGVLSYEQYF	TGCGCCAGCAGCCAAGACGGCCTAGCGGGAGTTTTGTCCTACGAGCAGTACTTC
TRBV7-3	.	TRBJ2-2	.	CASSLGLDTGELSF	TGTGCCAGCAGCTTAGGTTTGGACACCGGGGAGCTGTCTTTT
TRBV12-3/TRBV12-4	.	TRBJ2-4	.	CASSLMQGSKNIQYF	TGTGCCAGCAGTTTAATGCAGGGGAGCAAAAACATTCAGTACTTC
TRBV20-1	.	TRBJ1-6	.	CSATAGINSPLHF	TGCAGTGCTACGGCAGGGATAAATTCACCCCTCCACTTT
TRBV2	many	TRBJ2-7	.	CASSELGAYEQYF	TGTGCCAGCAGTGAACTAGGCGCCTACGAGCAGTACTTC
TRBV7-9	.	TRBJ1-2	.	CASSSDSFDGYTF	TGTGCCAGCAGCTCGGACAGTTTTGATGGCTACACCTTC
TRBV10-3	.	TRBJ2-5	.	CAFGPGAPRIKETQYF	TGTGCCTTCGGCCCTGGGGCCCCACGGATTAAAGAGACCCAGTACTTC
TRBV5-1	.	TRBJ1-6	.	CASSLEARENSPLHF	TGCGCCAGCAGCTTGGAGGCCCGCGAAAATTCACCCCTCCACTTT
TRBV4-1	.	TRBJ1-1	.	CASSHPTGGDTEAFF	TGCGCCAGCAGCCACCCGACAGGAGGAGACACTGAAGCTTTCTTT
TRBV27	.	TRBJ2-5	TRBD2	CASSRGSRSETQYF	TGTGCCAGCAGCCGCGGGAGTCGGTCTGAGACCCAGTACTTC
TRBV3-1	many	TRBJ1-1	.	CASSPLASNTEAFF	TGTGCCAGCAGCCCGTTGGCATCGAACACTGAAGCTTTCTTT
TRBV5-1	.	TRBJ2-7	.	CASSWNRDGSSYEQYF	TGCGCCAGCAGCTGGAACCGGGACGGGAGCTCCTACGAGCAGTACTTC
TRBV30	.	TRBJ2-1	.	CAWSVRASSYNEQFF	TGTGCCTGGAGTGTCCGAGCGAGCTCCTACAATGAGCAGTTCTTC
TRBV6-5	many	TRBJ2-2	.	CASSYTLGELFF	TGTGCCAGCAGTTATACCCTTGGGGAGCTGTTTTTT
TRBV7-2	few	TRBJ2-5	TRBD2	CASSPRPSGNQETQYF	TGTGCCAGCAGCCCCCGGCCTAGCGGGAACCAAGAGACCCAGTACTTC
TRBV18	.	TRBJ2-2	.	CASSPDGLANTGELFF	TGTGCCAGCTCACCAGACGGGCTAGCCAACACCGGGGAGCTGTTTTTT
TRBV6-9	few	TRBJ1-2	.	CASSYIGRNYGYTF	TGTGCCAGCAGTTACATAGGACGTAACTATGGCTACACCTTC
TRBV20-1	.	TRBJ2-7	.	CSARRSELPLEQYF	TGCAGTGCTAGAAGGAGCGAGTTGCCTCTCGAGCAGTACTTC
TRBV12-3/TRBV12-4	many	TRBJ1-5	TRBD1	CASRATGVSNQPQHF	TGTGCCAGCAGGGCCACAGGGGTTAGCAATCAGCCCCAGCATTTT
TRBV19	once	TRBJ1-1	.	CASSIGGGNTEAFF	TGTGCCAGTAGTATAGGCGGGGGAAACACTGAAGCTTTCTTT
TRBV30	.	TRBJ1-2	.	CAWTATGPNYGYTF	TGTGCCTGGACCGCGACAGGACCTAACTATGGCTACACCTTC
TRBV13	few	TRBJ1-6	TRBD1	CASSFGTEGRYDSPLHF	TGTGCCAGCAGCTTCGGGACAGAGGGTAGATATGATTCACCCCTCCACTTT
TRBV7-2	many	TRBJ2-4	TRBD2	CASSLGEAGVKNIQYF	TGTGCCAGCAGCTTAGGGGAGGCGGGAGTCAAAAACATTCAGTACTTC
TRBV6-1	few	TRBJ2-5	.	CASSEDWVETQYF	TGTGCCAGCAGTGAAGATTGGGTGGAGACCCAGTACTTC
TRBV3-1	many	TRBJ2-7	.	CASSQDGTAQQVLYF	TGTGCCAGCAGCCAAGATGGGACCGCCCAACAGGTGTTGTACTTC
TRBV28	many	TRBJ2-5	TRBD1	CASSPPGDRGVTQYF	TGTGCCAGCAGTCCCCCCGGGGACAGGGGTGTGACCCAGTACTTC
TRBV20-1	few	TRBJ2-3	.	CSARELVDTDTQYF	TGCAGTGCTAGAGAACTAGTTGACACAGATACGCAGTATTTT
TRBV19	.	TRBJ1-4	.	CASSPTSDIYRVYEKLFF	TGTGCCAGTAGTCCAACCTCGGACATTTATCGTGTTTATGAAAAACTGTTTTTT